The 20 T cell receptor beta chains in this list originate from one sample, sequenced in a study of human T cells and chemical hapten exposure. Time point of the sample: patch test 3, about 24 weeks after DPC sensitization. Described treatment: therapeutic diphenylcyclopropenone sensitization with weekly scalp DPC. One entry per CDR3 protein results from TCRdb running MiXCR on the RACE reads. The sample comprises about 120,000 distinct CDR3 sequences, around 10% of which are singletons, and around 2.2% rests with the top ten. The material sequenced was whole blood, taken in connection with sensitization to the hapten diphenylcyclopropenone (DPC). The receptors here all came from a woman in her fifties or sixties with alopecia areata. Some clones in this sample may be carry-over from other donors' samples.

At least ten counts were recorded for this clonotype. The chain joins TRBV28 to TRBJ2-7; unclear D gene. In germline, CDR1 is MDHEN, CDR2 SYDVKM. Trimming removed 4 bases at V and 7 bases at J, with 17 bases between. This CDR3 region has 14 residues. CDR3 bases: TGTGCCAGCAGTTCCCCCCCAGGCCCTTGGGAGCAGTACTTC. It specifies CASSSPPGPWEQYF.

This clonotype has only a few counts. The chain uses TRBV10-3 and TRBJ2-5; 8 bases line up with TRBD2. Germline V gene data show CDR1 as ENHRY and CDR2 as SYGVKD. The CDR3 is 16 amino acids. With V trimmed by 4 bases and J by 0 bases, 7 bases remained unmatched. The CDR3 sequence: CAISASGGGNQETQYF. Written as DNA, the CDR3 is TGTGCCATCAGTGCCTCCGGCGGGGGGAACCAAGAGACCCAGTACTTC.

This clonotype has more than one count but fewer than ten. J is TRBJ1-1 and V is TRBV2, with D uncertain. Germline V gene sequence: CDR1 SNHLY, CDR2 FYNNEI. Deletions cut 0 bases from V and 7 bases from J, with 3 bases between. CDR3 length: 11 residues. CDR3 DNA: TGTGCCAGCAGTGAAGCGCTTGAAGCTTTCTTT. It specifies CASSEALEAFF.

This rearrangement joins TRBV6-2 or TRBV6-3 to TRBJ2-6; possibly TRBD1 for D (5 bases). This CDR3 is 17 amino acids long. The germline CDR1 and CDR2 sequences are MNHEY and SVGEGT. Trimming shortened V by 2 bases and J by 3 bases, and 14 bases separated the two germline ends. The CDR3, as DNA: TGTGCCAGCAGTTACGGGGCCATGACGGTTGGGGCCAACGTCCTGACTTTC. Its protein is CASSYGAMTVGANVLTF.

The CDR3 is CASSLAGTGNSPLHF. DNA for the CDR3: TGTGCCAGCAGCTTGGCCGGGACAGGGAATTCACCCCTCCACTTT. The chain has TRBV5-5 and TRBJ1-6, with 9 bases lining up with TRBD1. After removal of 0 bases from V and 7 bases from J, the junction contained 2 bases not matched to a gene. The CDR3 length is 15 residues. Germline V gene data show CDR1 as SGHKS and CDR2 as YYEKEE (reference sequence).

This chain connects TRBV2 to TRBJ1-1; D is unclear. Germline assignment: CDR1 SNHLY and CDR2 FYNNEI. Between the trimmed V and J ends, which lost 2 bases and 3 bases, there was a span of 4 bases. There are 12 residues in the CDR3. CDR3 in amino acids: CASSEMDTEAFF. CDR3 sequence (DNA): TGTGCCAGCAGTGAAATGGACACTGAAGCTTTCTTT. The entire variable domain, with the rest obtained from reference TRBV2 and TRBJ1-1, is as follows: EPEVTQTPSHQVTQMGQEVILRCVPISNHLYFYWYRQILGQKVEFLVSFYNNEISEKSEIFDDQFSVERPDGSNFTLKIRSTKLEDSAMYFCASSEMDTEAFFGQGTRLTVV.

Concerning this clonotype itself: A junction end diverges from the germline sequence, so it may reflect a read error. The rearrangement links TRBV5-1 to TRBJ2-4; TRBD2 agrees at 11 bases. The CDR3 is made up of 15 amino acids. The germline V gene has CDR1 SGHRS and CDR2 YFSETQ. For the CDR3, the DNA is TGCGCCAGAAGCTTAGGGACTAGCGGAAAAAACATTCAGTACTTC. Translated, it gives CARSLGTSGKNIQYF.

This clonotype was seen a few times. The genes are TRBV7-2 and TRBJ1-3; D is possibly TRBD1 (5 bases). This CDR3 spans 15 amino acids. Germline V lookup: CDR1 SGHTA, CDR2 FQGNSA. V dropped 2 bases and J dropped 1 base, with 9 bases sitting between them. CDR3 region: CASSLSGASGNTIYF. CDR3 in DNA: TGTGCCAGCAGCTTAAGCGGGGCGTCTGGAAACACCATATATTTT.

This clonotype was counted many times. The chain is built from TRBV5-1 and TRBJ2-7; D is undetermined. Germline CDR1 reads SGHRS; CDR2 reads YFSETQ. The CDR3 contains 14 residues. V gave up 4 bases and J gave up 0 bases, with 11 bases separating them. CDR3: CASSPRGSSYEQYF. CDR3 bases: TGCGCCAGCAGCCCTCGAGGTAGCTCCTACGAGCAGTACTTC. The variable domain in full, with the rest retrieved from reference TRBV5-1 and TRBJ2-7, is KAGVTQTPRYLIKTRGQQVTLSCSPISGHRSVSWYQQTPGQGLQFLFEYFSETQRNKGNFPGRFSGRQFSNSRSEMNVSTLELGDSALYLCASSPRGSSYEQYFGPGTRLTVT.

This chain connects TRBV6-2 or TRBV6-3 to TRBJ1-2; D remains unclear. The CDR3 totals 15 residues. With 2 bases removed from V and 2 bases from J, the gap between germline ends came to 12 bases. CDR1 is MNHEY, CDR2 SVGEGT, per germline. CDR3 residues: CASSYDTLRNYGYTF. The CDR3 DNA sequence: TGTGCCAGCAGTTACGACACCCTCCGAAACTATGGCTACACCTTC.

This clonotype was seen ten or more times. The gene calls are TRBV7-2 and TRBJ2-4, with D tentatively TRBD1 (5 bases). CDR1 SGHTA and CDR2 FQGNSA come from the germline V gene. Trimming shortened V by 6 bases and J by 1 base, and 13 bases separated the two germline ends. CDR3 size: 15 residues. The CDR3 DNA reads TGTGCCAGCAGGTCTCCGACAGTTGCCAAAAACATTCAGTACTTC. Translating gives CASRSPTVAKNIQYF.

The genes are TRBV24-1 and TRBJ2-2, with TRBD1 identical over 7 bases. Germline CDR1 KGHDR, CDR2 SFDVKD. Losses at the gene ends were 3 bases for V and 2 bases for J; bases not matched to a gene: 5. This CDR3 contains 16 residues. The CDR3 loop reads CATSDPRQGNTGELFF. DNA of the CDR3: TGTGCCACCAGTGATCCCCGACAGGGTAACACCGGGGAGCTGTTTTTT.

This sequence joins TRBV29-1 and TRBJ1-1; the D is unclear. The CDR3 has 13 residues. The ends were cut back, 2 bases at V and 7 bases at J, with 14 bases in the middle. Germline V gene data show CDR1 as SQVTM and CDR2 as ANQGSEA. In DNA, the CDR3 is TGCAGCGTTGAAAGCCCCCGGAGCAATGAAGCTTTCTTT. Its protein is CSVESPRSNEAFF.

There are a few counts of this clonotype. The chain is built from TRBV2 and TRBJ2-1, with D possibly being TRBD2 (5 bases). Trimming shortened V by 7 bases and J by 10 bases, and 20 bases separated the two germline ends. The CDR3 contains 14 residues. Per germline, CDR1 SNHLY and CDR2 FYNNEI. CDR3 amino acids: CASTAPLSAEEQFF. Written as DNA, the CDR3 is TGTGCCAGCACTGCGCCCCTTAGCGCAGAGGAGCAGTTCTTC.

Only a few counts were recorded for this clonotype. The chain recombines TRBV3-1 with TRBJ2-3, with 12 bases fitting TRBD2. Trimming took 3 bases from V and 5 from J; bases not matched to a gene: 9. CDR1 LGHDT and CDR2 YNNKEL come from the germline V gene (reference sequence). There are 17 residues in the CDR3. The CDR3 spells CASSHAPSGGAVDTQYF. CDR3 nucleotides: TGTGCCAGCAGCCATGCTCCTAGCGGGGGGGCCGTAGATACGCAGTATTTT.

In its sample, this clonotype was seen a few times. The DNA for the CDR3 is TGTGCCAGCAGCCGTCGATTGTCCGGCCACCGTCCTAATGAAAAACTGTTTTTT. Amino acids: CASSRRLSGHRPNEKLFF. This chain links TRBV3-1 with TRBJ1-4; D not resolved. This CDR3 is 18 amino acids long. V shed 4 bases and J shed 3 bases, with 21 bases lying between them. Germline CDR1 LGHDT, CDR2 YNNKEL (reference sequence). Based on the CDR3 plus reference TRBV3-1 and TRBJ1-4, the full variable domain is DTAVSQTPKYLVTQMGNDKSIKCEQNLGHDTMYWYKQDSKKFLKIMFSYNNKELIINETVPNRFSPKSPDKAHLNLHINSLELGDSAVYFCASSRRLSGHRPNEKLFFGSGTQLSVL.

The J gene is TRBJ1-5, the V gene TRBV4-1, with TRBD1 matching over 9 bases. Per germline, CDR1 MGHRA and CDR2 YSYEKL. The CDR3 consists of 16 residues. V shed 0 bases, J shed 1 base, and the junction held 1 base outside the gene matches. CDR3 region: CASSQDGQGSNQPQHF. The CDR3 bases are TGCGCCAGCAGCCAAGACGGACAGGGGAGCAATCAGCCCCAGCATTTT.

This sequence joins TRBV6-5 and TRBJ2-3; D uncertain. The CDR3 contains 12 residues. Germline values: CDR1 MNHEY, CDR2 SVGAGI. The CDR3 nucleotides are TGTGCTACTGGATTTTACTCGGATACGCAGTATTTT. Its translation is CATGFYSDTQYF.

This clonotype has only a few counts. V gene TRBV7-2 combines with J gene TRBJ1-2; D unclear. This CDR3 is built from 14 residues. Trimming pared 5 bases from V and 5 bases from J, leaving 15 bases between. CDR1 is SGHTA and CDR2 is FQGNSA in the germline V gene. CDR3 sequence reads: CASSNPGGTYGYTF. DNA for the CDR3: TGTGCCAGCAGCAACCCTGGCGGTACATATGGCTACACCTTC.

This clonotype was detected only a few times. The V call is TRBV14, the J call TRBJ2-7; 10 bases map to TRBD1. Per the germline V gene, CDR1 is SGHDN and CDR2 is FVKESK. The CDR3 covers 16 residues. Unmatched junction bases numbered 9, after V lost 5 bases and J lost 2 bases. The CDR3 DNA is TGTGCCAGCAGCTCCACCGGGACAGGGGATCCCTACGAGCAGTACTTC. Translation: CASSSTGTGDPYEQYF.